The next 28 T cell receptor beta chains were all read from a single sample in a study of T cells in localized non-small cell lung cancer. Sequencing was performed with immunoSEQ multiplex PCR; in TCRdb, only in-frame clones are kept and a portion is missing. Found here are approximately 20,000 clones, less than 85% of them singletons; the top ten hold roughly 2.2%. The sequencing used peripheral blood, collected before any cancer treatment. The receptors come from a man between 40 and 70 years old with stage I lung adenocarcinoma.

V is TRBV5-1 and J is TRBJ2-7, with 8 bases lining up with TRBD1. Germline CDR1 and CDR2: SGHRS and YFSETQ. The CDR3 has 14 residues. V was pared by 4 bases and J by 2 bases, with 5 bases of the junction left unmatched. The CDR3 DNA reads TGCGCCAGCAGCATTGGACAGGGAGCCTACGAGCAGTACTTC. Translated: CASSIGQGAYEQYF.

Concerning this clone: The junction and the germline gene differ at one end; a read error may be behind it. The CDR3 region is CASSSTRGDTDTQYF. In DNA form, the CDR3 reads TGTGCTAGCAGCTCAACCAGGGGGGACACAGATACGCAGTATTTT. The V call is TRBV7-7, the J call TRBJ2-3, with D perhaps TRBD1 (7 bases). Germline V gene data show CDR1 as SSHAT and CDR2 as FNYEAQ (reference sequence). The CDR3 extends over 15 amino acids. The entire variable domain, with the rest obtained from reference TRBV7-7 and TRBJ2-3, is as follows: GAGVSQSPRYKVTKRGQDVTLRCDPISSHATLYWYQQALGQGPEFLTYFNYEAQPDKSGLPSDRFSAERPEGSISTLTIQRTEQRDSAMYRCASSSTRGDTDTQYFGPGTRLTVL.

The chain has TRBV29-1 and TRBJ2-2; perhaps TRBD2 as D (6 bases). The CDR3 sequence is 13 residues long. V lost 6 bases and J lost 1, with 9 bases in between. The V gene's germline CDR1 is SQVTM and CDR2 ANQGSEA. CDR3 region: CSVASENTGELFF. DNA for the CDR3: TGCAGCGTCGCTAGCGAGAACACCGGGGAGCTGTTTTTT.

The rearrangement links TRBV7-2 to TRBJ2-3, with 8 bases lining up with TRBD2. Germline V CDR1 and CDR2: SGHTA, FQGNSA. This CDR3 region has 14 residues. V was pared by 3 bases and J by 6 bases, with 5 bases of the junction left unmatched. CDR3: CASSLGLVVDTQYF. For the CDR3, the DNA is TGTGCCAGCAGCTTGGGACTAGTGGTTGATACGCAGTATTTT.

The chain uses TRBV4-3 and TRBJ2-1, with 8 nucleotides matching TRBD1. Looked up from germline, CDR1 is LGHNA and CDR2 is YSLEER. The CDR3 contains 15 residues. Trimming took 0 bases from V and 8 from J; bases not matched to a gene: 6. CDR3 sequence: CASSQDRETGDEQFF. The CDR3, as DNA: TGCGCCAGCAGCCAAGATCGAGAGACAGGGGATGAGCAGTTCTTC.

The chain recombines TRBV15 with TRBJ1-5; TRBD1 aligns across 9 bases. Germline loops: CDR1 LNHNV, CDR2 YYDKDF (reference sequence). V lost 1 base to trimming and J lost 6 bases; unmatched junction nucleotides: 10. The CDR3 loop spans 17 amino acids. CDR3 sequence (DNA): TGTGCCACCAGCAGAGCCCTCCGGGACAGGGTATTTCAGCCCCAGCATTTT. This sequence encodes CATSRALRDRVFQPQHF.

This chain connects TRBV4-1 to TRBJ1-4, with D unresolved. The CDR3 is 18 residues long. Germline CDR1 reads MGHRA; CDR2 reads YSYEKL. With 4 bases removed from V and 7 bases from J, the gap between germline ends came to 25 bases. As DNA, the CDR3 is TGCGCCAGCAGCCCCCATTCGTTTCGGGGATTAACATTTGAAAAACTGTTTTTT. This translates into CASSPHSFRGLTFEKLFF.

The rearrangement joins TRBV6-5 to TRBJ2-7, with TRBD2 matching over 13 bases. V lost 6 bases to trimming and J lost 4 bases; unmatched junction nucleotides: 6. Germline assignment: CDR1 MNHEY and CDR2 SVGAGI. The CDR3 loop spans 15 amino acids. The CDR3 bases are TGTGCCAGCAGCCCCCCGGGACTAGCGGGATACGAGCAGTACTTC. Its translation is CASSPPGLAGYEQYF.

This sequence joins TRBV6-1 and TRBJ2-1; D gene uncertain. Between the trimmed V and J ends, which lost 0 bases and 6 bases, there was a span of 15 bases. CDR1 is MNHNS and CDR2 is SASEGT in the germline V gene. This CDR3 has 16 amino acids. The CDR3 reads CASSEASRATGNEQFF. The CDR3 bases are TGTGCCAGCAGTGAAGCTAGTAGGGCCACCGGCAATGAGCAGTTCTTC.

V gene TRBV12-2 combines with J gene TRBJ1-3; TRBD1 is taken as the D call from the table, unchecked against the DNA. TRBV12-2 is given as a pseudogene. The CDR3 length is 20 residues. The CDR3 is CARRWGQGLEGGTSGNTIYF. CDR3 nucleotide sequence: TGTGCAAGGCGCTGGGGGCAGGGTCTGGAAGGGGGAACCTCTGGAAACACCATATATTTT.

This chain links TRBV5-1 with TRBJ1-6; D is unclear. Trimming left V 0 bases short and J 8 bases short, with 15 bases between. Germline assignment: CDR1 SGHRS and CDR2 YFSETQ. The length of the CDR3 is 16 residues. The CDR3: CASSLAAGGPDSPLHF. CDR3 nucleotides: TGCGCCAGCAGCTTGGCGGCGGGAGGGCCGGATTCACCCCTCCACTTT.

This clone was found once. J is TRBJ1-6 and V is TRBV28, with a weak D call TRBD1 (5 bases). The germline gives CDR1 MDHEN, CDR2 SYDVKM. This CDR3 region has 15 residues. V was trimmed by 10 bases and J by 2 bases, leaving 15 bases between them. CDR3 in amino acids: CATRQGVTYNSPLHF. In DNA, the CDR3 is TGTGCCACTAGGCAGGGAGTCACCTATAATTCACCCCTCCACTTT.

The chain has TRBV5-6 and TRBJ2-5; no reliable D call. Germline-derived CDR1 and CDR2 are SGHDT and YYEEEE. Between the trimmed V and J ends, which lost 0 bases and 2 bases, there was a span of 2 bases. The CDR3 loop spans 12 amino acids. As DNA, the CDR3 is TGTGCCAGCAGCTTGGTTCAAGAGACCCAGTACTTC. Translated: CASSLVQETQYF.

V gene TRBV28 combines with J gene TRBJ1-3, with a weak D call TRBD1 (5 bases). The CDR3 is 17 amino acids. Germline V gene data show CDR1 as MDHEN and CDR2 as SYDVKM. The V end lost 4 bases, the J end lost 3 bases, and 19 bases lay between the germline ends. In DNA form, the CDR3 reads TGTGCCAGCAGTTCTTGGGGCACCACGTCCCATGGAAACACCATATATTTT. Amino acids: CASSSWGTTSHGNTIYF.

The chain is built from TRBV5-1 and TRBJ1-2; perhaps TRBD1 as D (6 bases). Germline CDR1 SGHRS, CDR2 YFSETQ. Trimming stripped 4 bases from V and 3 bases from J, with 22 bases between. This CDR3 has 17 residues. Here the CDR3 reads CASSLNLRGVNDYGYTF. The CDR3 DNA reads as TGCGCCAGCAGCCTCAACTTGAGGGGGGTCAACGACTATGGCTACACCTTC.

The genes are TRBV6-5 and TRBJ1-1; D is unresolved. The germline gives CDR1 MNHEY, CDR2 SVGAGI. The CDR3 has 13 residues. Trimming took 7 bases from V and 0 from J, leaving 9 bases between them. In DNA, the CDR3 is TGTGCCAGCACCCCAACAGTGAACACTGAAGCTTTCTTT. Amino acids: CASTPTVNTEAFF.

This chain joins TRBV6-1 and TRBJ1-5; weak D call: TRBD1 (5 bases). CDR1 is MNHNS and CDR2 is SASEGT in the germline V gene. Trimming cost V 4 bases and J 3 bases, with 13 bases left between them. The CDR3 runs 15 residues. CDR3: CASSAGTVDNQPQHF. CDR3 nucleotide sequence: TGTGCCAGCAGTGCGGGGACCGTAGACAATCAGCCCCAGCATTTT.

The chain links TRBV7-6 to TRBJ1-2; 9 positions agree with TRBD1. The CDR3 totals 14 residues. Looked up from germline, CDR1 is SGHVS and CDR2 is FNYEAQ. The J segment lost 5 bases and the V segment lost 5 bases, leaving 6 bases of the junction unmatched. CDR3 region: CASSPGTGSYGYTF. The CDR3 nucleotides read TGTGCCAGCAGCCCGGGGACAGGGAGTTATGGCTACACCTTC. The full variable domain, rest sourced from reference TRBV7-6 and TRBJ1-2, is GAGVSQSPRYKVTKRGQDVALRCDPISGHVSLYWYRQALGQGPEFLTYFNYEAQQDKSGLPNDRFSAERPEGSISTLTIQRTEQRDSAMYRCASSPGTGSYGYTFGSGTRLTVV.

The CDR3 bases are TGTGCCTGGGCTATCGACAGCATGAACACTGAAGCTTTCTTT. Its translation is CAWAIDSMNTEAFF. The chain employs TRBV30 and TRBJ1-1; D might be TRBD1 (5 bases). V was shortened by 5 bases and J by 0 bases, with 13 bases between the two germline ends. In germline, CDR1 is GTSNPN, CDR2 SVGIG (reference sequence). The CDR3 runs to 14 residues.

This clone came up a few times. This chain joins TRBV28 and TRBJ2-1; D might be TRBD1 (5 bases). The length of the CDR3 is 12 residues. Looked up from germline, CDR1 is MDHEN and CDR2 is SYDVKM. Deletions cut 8 bases from V and 7 bases from J, with 12 bases between. CDR3 coding DNA: TGTGCCAGCCACAGGTGGGCTAATGAGCAGTTCTTC. Encoded protein: CASHRWANEQFF.

This chain uses TRBV30 with TRBJ1-1, with TRBD1 identical over 10 bases. V shed 7 bases, J shed 4 bases, and the junction held 3 bases outside the gene matches. CDR1 is GTSNPN, CDR2 SVGIG, per germline (reference sequence). The CDR3 has 12 amino acids. The CDR3 sequence: CASRTGGTEAFF. As DNA, the CDR3 is TGTGCCTCTCGGACAGGGGGCACTGAAGCTTTCTTT.

This chain joins TRBV5-4 and TRBJ2-7, with a tentative D call TRBD1 (5 bases). Germline V gene lookup returns CDR1 SGHNT and CDR2 YYREEE (reference sequence). V lost 2 bases, J lost 2 bases, and 11 bases lay in between. The length of the CDR3 is 14 residues. CDR3 sequence (DNA): TGTGCCAGCAGCTTTTCGGACAACACCTACGAGCAGTACTTC. As protein: CASSFSDNTYEQYF.

This chain links TRBV11-2 with TRBJ2-7; possibly TRBD2 for D (6 bases). The CDR3 is 14 residues long. The ends were cut back, 5 bases at V and 7 bases at J, with 18 bases in the middle. Germline CDR1 reads SGHAT; CDR2 reads FQNNGV. In nucleotides, the CDR3 is TGTGCCAGCAGCCCTTGGACTACTCTTGGAGAGCAGTACTTC. Protein product: CASSPWTTLGEQYF.

The chain uses TRBV6-5 and TRBJ1-1, with D maybe TRBD1 (5 bases). CDR1 is MNHEY, CDR2 SVGAGI, per germline. Trimming took off 6 bases at V and 2 bases at J, with 10 bases between the two ends. The CDR3 has 13 amino acids. In nucleotides, the CDR3 is TGTGCCAGCAGGAGACAGAGAAACACTGAAGCTTTCTTT. The encoded protein is CASRRQRNTEAFF.

The chain recombines TRBV6-5 with TRBJ1-1; D possibly corresponds to TRBD1 (5 bases). The V end lost 7 bases, the J end lost 0 bases, and 15 bases lay between the germline ends. The CDR3 sequence is 15 residues long. The germline V gene encodes CDR1 MNHEY and CDR2 SVGAGI. In DNA, the CDR3 is TGTGCCAGCAATGACGGGGCGGGACTGAACACTGAAGCTTTCTTT. This translates into CASNDGAGLNTEAFF.

The rearrangement joins TRBV29-1 to TRBJ2-3; TRBD2 agrees at 11 bases. The CDR3 runs to 15 residues. V was clipped by 6 bases and J by 6 bases; unmatched bases: 11. CDR1 SQVTM and CDR2 ANQGSEA come from the germline V gene. CDR3 sequence: CSVGTSGSRVDTQYF. CDR3 sequence (DNA): TGCAGCGTAGGAACTAGCGGGAGTCGTGTGGATACGCAGTATTTT.

The V gene is TRBV2, the J gene TRBJ1-1, with TRBD1 identical over 8 bases. Unmatched junction bases numbered 14, after V lost 5 bases and J lost 6 bases. CDR1 and CDR2 from the germline V gene are SNHLY and FYNNEI. This CDR3 region has 16 residues. The DNA for the CDR3 is TGTGCCAGCAGTCCCCCTTCGTCTGGACAGGGATCTGAAGCTTTCTTT. Translated: CASSPPSSGQGSEAFF.

The chain couples TRBV2 to TRBJ1-1, with D possibly being TRBD1 (6 bases). This CDR3 region has 13 residues. With 6 bases removed from V and 5 bases from J, the gap between germline ends came to 13 bases. Looked up from germline, CDR1 is SNHLY and CDR2 is FYNNEI. In DNA, the CDR3 is TGTGCCAGCAGGGTGGATCAGGGGACTGAAGCTTTCTTT. This translates into CASRVDQGTEAFF.